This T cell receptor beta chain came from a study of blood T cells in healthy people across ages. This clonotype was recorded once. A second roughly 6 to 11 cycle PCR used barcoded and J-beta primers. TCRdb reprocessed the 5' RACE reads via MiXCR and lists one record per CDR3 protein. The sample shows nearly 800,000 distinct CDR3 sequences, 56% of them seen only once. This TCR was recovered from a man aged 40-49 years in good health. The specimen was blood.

The CDR3 here is CSAMQGFGYEQYF. The CDR3 bases are TGCAGTGCTATGCAGGGTTTCGGCTACGAGCAGTACTTC. V and J are TRBV20-1 and TRBJ2-7; maybe TRBD1 (5 bases). Germline CDR1 DFQATT, CDR2 SNEGSKA (reference sequence). The CDR3 has 13 residues. The V end lost 4 bases, the J end lost 3 bases, and 13 bases lay between the germline ends.